The T cell receptor beta chain under discussion was sequenced for a study of cytomegalovirus exposure and HLA in healthy donors. On this clone itself: The antigen remains undetermined. One end of the junction varies from germline; a read error may be responsible.

Use of 60 Vbeta and 13 Jbeta primers characterized the PCR. Repertoires were generated with immunoSEQ multiplex PCR, while TCRdb's copy carries only in-frame clones and drops some. The table shows approximately 76,000 clones, with less than 80% occurring only once. Whole-study findings and limits: In a later analysis, TCR beta V- and J-gene trimming showed a link to a missense DCLRE1C variant.

The CDR3 has 12 residues. Germline V gene data show CDR1 as SEHNR and CDR2 as FQNEAQ (reference sequence). Sequenced sample: PBMCs. V usage is TRBV7-9 and J usage is TRBJ1-4; D call uncertain. The receptor was isolated from a man aged 30 to 45 in good health and CMV-seronegative. CDR3 in DNA: TGTTCCAGCAGCTTACCGGGTGACAAACTGTTTTTT. As protein: CSSSLPGDKLFF.